This T cell receptor (beta chain) stems from a study of blood T cell repertoires in COVID-19 (TCRdb year 2020). Background on the whole study: Samples covering the acute and convalescent phases of COVID-19 were provided by collaborators in the United States, Italy and Spain. The material from the prospective study consisted of cDNA or gDNA derived from T cells, B-cell-depleted T cells, or PBMCs. Deeply sampled blood TCRbeta repertoires from subjects exposed to, actively infected with, or recovered from COVID-19 were included in the dataset. A freely available public database, intended as a resource for researchers studying the immune response to SARS-CoV-2, is where the repertoires were released. The samples were drawn from two sources: the first 160 participants of the ongoing ImmuneRACE study, and 1,200 or so subjects contributed by 6 global collaborators. Sample metadata almost always included a de-identified subject ID, COVID-19 status, age in years and sex. Where available, HLA class I and class II types were obtained from metadata supplied by the sample provider rather than from assay-based typing.

Enrolling through a virtual design, the prospective study's participants ranged in age from roughly 18 to 100 years and lived across approximately 25 United States geographic areas. To assign participants to cohorts, the prospective study relied on clinical history that participants themselves reported in a screening survey and a study questionnaire. Exposed participants had been in contact, within 2 weeks of entering the study, with a person who had a PCR-confirmed or clinician-diagnosed case of COVID-19. Mobile phlebotomists in the prospective study collected whole blood, serum and a nasopharyngeal or oropharyngeal swab from every participant. Prospective study participants could optionally give additional blood draws and questionnaires over a roughly two-month period. Prospective study blood samples were shipped either frozen or at room temperature before DNA extraction. TCRbeta CDR3 regions were amplified from genomic DNA using the immunoSEQ Assay, a bias-controlled multiplex PCR. The paper's data handling went like this. The number of nucleated cells in each sample was estimated by amplification of reference gene primers within the assay. To quantify the absolute abundance of each unique TCRbeta CDR3 rearrangement, sequence reads were collapsed and filtered. Productive Simpson clonality was computed per sample as the square root of Simpson's diversity index over productive rearrangements. This immuneACCESS table, as held by TCRdb, lists in-frame sequences with V and J called but not all clones. Of the missing ones, under half trace to an unresolved V gene in checked studies; the others have no known cause. D and trimming were read from the DNA, whereas the V and J calls and clone size are those reported in that table. Within this sample are about 190,000 clones, with 80% to 85% of them counted one time only. Together, the top ten hold less than 3.5% of the sample.

A word on this clone: This receptor's antigen is unknown. The record has no base qualities; no much larger clone is one base away.

The paper's findings and limits, for the study overall: The quantity of clinical and demographic metadata differed by source and by participant and was supplied without curation.

The germline V gene supplies CDR1 SNHLY and CDR2 FYNNEI. From its cysteine to its phenylalanine, the CDR3 spans 15 amino acids. Here the CDR3 DNA is all that survives: 45 bases in frame from base 1. After removal of 3 bases from V and 5 bases from J, the junction retains 5 bases not matched to a gene. The sequencing input was PBMCs or T cells enriched from blood (not recorded which). This TCR derives from a woman in her twenties or thirties who had been exposed to COVID-19. The sequence joins TRBV2 to TRBJ2-2, and TRBD2 matches 8 of the central bases. The bases read TGTGCCAGCAGTGAGGTGGGACTAGTAACCGGGGAGCTGTTTTTT. Its translation is CASSEVGLVTGELFF.